These 21 T cell receptor beta chains were all obtained from the same sample, sequenced in a study of cytomegalovirus exposure and HLA in healthy donors. PCR used 60 Vbeta primers and 13 Jbeta primers. The assay was immunoSEQ multiplex PCR, and TCRdb's table has in-frame clones only and misses some. The sample lists approximately 88,000 clones, 64% occurring once. Sequenced material: PBMCs. These receptors were collected from a man aged 60 to 75 in good health and CMV-seronegative.

With regard to this clone: Other DNA sequences in this sample translate to the same CDR3. The J gene is TRBJ1-2, the V gene TRBV10-3; perhaps TRBD1 as D (6 bases). V was cut by 0 bases and J by 3 bases, with 17 bases left in between. CDR1 and CDR2 (germline): ENHRY, SYGVKD. The CDR3 runs to 17 residues. This CDR3 is CAISESSGTLLYYGYTF. The CDR3 DNA reads TGTGCCATCAGTGAGTCTTCCGGGACACTACTCTACTATGGCTACACCTTC.

This chain connects TRBV6-1 to TRBJ1-5; 7 bases are a match to TRBD1. CDR3 length equals 14 residues. V was clipped by 3 bases and J by 5 bases; unmatched bases: 4. The germline gives CDR1 MNHNS, CDR2 SASEGT. CDR3 loop: CASSEVTGHQPQHF. The DNA of the CDR3 is TGTGCCAGCAGTGAGGTGACAGGGCATCAGCCCCAGCATTTT.

The J gene is TRBJ1-2, the V gene TRBV30; D call uncertain. CDR1 and CDR2 from the germline V gene are GTSNPN and SVGIG (reference sequence). CDR3 length: 11 amino acids. The germline V and J ends were trimmed by 4 bases and 5 bases, with 8 bases remaining between them. DNA for the CDR3: TGTGCCTGGACAGGTCGTTATGGCTACACCTTC. It translates to CAWTGRYGYTF.

J is TRBJ1-6 and V is TRBV19; 7 positions match TRBD1. Per germline, CDR1 LNHDA and CDR2 SQIVND (reference sequence). The ends lost 3 bases at V and 7 bases at J; junction bases unmatched: 3. The CDR3 length is 14 residues. DNA of the CDR3: TGTGCCAGTAGTATTGGGGGACAGAATTCACCCCTCCACTTT. Its protein is CASSIGGQNSPLHF.

This clone was observed a handful of times. The chain joins TRBV28 to TRBJ2-5; no reliable D call. V lost 5 bases and J 2 bases, leaving 15 bases between the germline ends. The CDR3 spans 15 residues. CDR1 and CDR2 (germline): MDHEN, SYDVKM. CDR3 residues: CASSAPGARQETQYF. DNA of the CDR3: TGTGCCAGCAGTGCCCCAGGCGCTCGACAAGAGACCCAGTACTTC.

The genes are TRBV6-5 and TRBJ2-7; 9 nucleotides line up with TRBD2. Germline lookup yields CDR1 MNHEY and CDR2 SVGAGI. Trimming removed 6 bases from V and 0 bases from J; junction bases left unmatched: 6. The CDR3 consists of 15 residues. CDR3 DNA: TGTGCCAGCAGGTCTAGCGGGGTCCCCTCCTACGAGCAGTACTTC. Translation: CASRSSGVPSYEQYF.

J is TRBJ2-1 and V is TRBV5-4; 7 nucleotides align to TRBD2. From germline, CDR1 is SGHNT and CDR2 YYREEE (reference sequence). The CDR3 sequence is 14 residues long. V shed 2 bases and J 9 bases; nucleotides not matched to a gene: 8. The CDR3 coding sequence is TGTGCCAGCAGCTTCTCCTGGACTAGAGTTGAGCAGTTCTTC. Translated, it gives CASSFSWTRVEQFF. Drawing the rest from reference TRBV5-4 and TRBJ2-1, the complete variable domain is ETGVTQSPTHLIKTRGQQVTLRCSSQSGHNTVSWYQQALGQGPQFIFQYYREEENGRGNFPPRFSGLQFPNYSSELNVNALELDDSALYLCASSFSWTRVEQFFGPGTRLTVL.

This chain links TRBV29-1 with TRBJ1-3; no firm D call. This CDR3 is built from 13 residues. With 4 bases removed from V and 2 bases from J, the gap between germline ends came to 9 bases. Germline lookup yields CDR1 SQVTM and CDR2 ANQGSEA. Written as DNA, the CDR3 is TGCAGCGTTGGCCAGGAAGCTGGAAACACCATATATTTT. Translated: CSVGQEAGNTIYF.

The J gene is TRBJ2-6, the V gene TRBV5-4; D perhaps matches TRBD1 (5 bases). CDR1 and CDR2 (germline): SGHNT, YYREEE (reference sequence). This CDR3 region has 18 residues. The ends were cut back, 1 base at V and 0 bases at J, with 14 bases in the middle. The chain's CDR3 is CASSLIDSMFSGANVLTF. CDR3 DNA: TGTGCCAGCAGCTTGATAGACAGCATGTTCTCTGGGGCCAACGTCCTGACTTTC.

The chain carries TRBV5-1 and TRBJ1-6, with 7 nucleotides matching TRBD1. The V and J ends lost 6 bases and 6 bases, in that order; junction bases with no gene match: 9. This CDR3 comprises 15 residues. The germline V gene encodes CDR1 SGHRS and CDR2 YFSETQ. The CDR3 nucleotides read TGCGCCAGCACCGCAATGGGACAGACTAATTCACCCCTCCACTTT. This encodes CASTAMGQTNSPLHF.

This clone was counted between two and nine times. This chain joins TRBV2 and TRBJ1-1; D may be TRBD1 (6 bases). The V gene's germline CDR1 is SNHLY and CDR2 FYNNEI. The CDR3 has 13 amino acids. V was cut by 9 bases and J by 5 bases, with 16 bases left in between. The CDR3 DNA sequence: TGTGCCAGGGGGGGGGCTCGAGCTACTGAAGCTTTCTTT. Protein sequence: CARGGARATEAFF.

This rearrangement joins TRBV7-3 to TRBJ2-7; TRBD1 matches 8 bases. Germline trimming cut 5 bases from V and 2 bases from J; bases unmatched to any gene: 5. CDR3 length equals 14 residues. Germline CDR1 reads SGHTA; CDR2 reads FQGTGA. The CDR3 here is CASSLQGGPYEQYF. CDR3 nucleotides: TGTGCCAGCAGCCTACAGGGGGGTCCCTACGAGCAGTACTTC.

This clone has just a few counts. The chain recombines TRBV19 with TRBJ2-7; D remains unclear. Trimming shortened V by 6 bases and J by 5 bases, and 17 bases separated the two germline ends. Germline CDR1 reads LNHDA; CDR2 reads SQIVND (reference sequence). CDR3 size: 14 residues. In DNA form, the CDR3 reads TGTGCCAGTAGCAGAGATAGAGGTGCTGACGAGCAGTACTTC. This encodes CASSRDRGADEQYF.

The V gene is TRBV15, the J gene TRBJ1-3; no definite D call. Trimming took 1 base from V and 2 from J, leaving 12 bases between them. CDR3 length: 16 residues. The V gene's germline CDR1 is LNHNV and CDR2 YYDKDF (reference sequence). CDR3 sequence reads: CATSRGNGKTGNTIYF. The CDR3 DNA reads as TGTGCCACCAGCAGAGGAAACGGGAAAACTGGAAACACCATATATTTT.

This clone turned up a few times. J is TRBJ1-1 and V is TRBV9; D gene ambiguous. V gave up 0 bases and J gave up 0 bases, with 12 bases separating them. CDR1 is SGDLS and CDR2 is YYNGEE in the germline V gene. The CDR3 totals 16 residues. The DNA of the CDR3 is TGTGCCAGCAGCGTAGATTTTGGAGGAGTGAACACTGAAGCTTTCTTT. It translates to CASSVDFGGVNTEAFF.

The chain carries TRBV7-9 and TRBJ1-2; D perhaps matches TRBD1 (6 bases). CDR3 length: 14 amino acids. The V end lost 0 bases, the J end lost 8 bases, and 13 bases lay between the germline ends. Germline V gene lookup returns CDR1 SEHNR and CDR2 FQNEAQ (reference sequence). CDR3 nucleotides: TGTGCCAGCAGCTTAGCAGGGGGACAAAGGGGCTACACCTTC. Its translation is CASSLAGGQRGYTF.

The chain links TRBV5-3 to TRBJ1-5; perhaps TRBD1 as D (6 bases). TRBV5-3 falls under the ORF class, with uncertain function. The ends were cut back, 3 bases at V and 7 bases at J, with 17 bases in the middle. The CDR3 totals 15 residues. The CDR3 is CARSSAGGAGQPQHF. In nucleotides, the CDR3 is TGTGCCAGAAGCTCGGCGGGGGGGGCAGGGCAGCCCCAGCATTTT.

The J gene is TRBJ2-3, the V gene TRBV7-3; 7 nucleotides align to TRBD2. The CDR3 covers 13 residues. Germline values: CDR1 SGHTA, CDR2 FQGTGA. Trimming removed 4 bases from V and 8 bases from J; junction bases left unmatched: 6. The CDR3 DNA reads TGTGCCAGCAGCTCTAGCTCGGGGGGTACGCAGTATTTT. Its protein product is CASSSSSGGTQYF. Based on the CDR3 plus reference TRBV7-3 and TRBJ2-3, the full variable domain is GAGVSQTPSNKVTEKGKYVELRCDPISGHTALYWYRQSLGQGPEFLIYFQGTGAADDSGLPNDRFFAVRPEGSVSTLKIQRTERGDSAVYLCASSSSSGGTQYFGPGTRLTVL.

V gene TRBV11-3 combines with J gene TRBJ2-7, with 7 bases identical to TRBD1. Germline-derived CDR1 and CDR2 are SGHNT and YENEEA. The CDR3 runs to 15 residues. V lost 2 bases and J lost 5; bases outside the gene matches: 9. This CDR3 is CASSLRQGDTHEQYF. In DNA form, the CDR3 reads TGTGCCAGCAGCTTACGACAGGGTGATACCCACGAGCAGTACTTC.

CDR3 in amino acids: CASRDKYSNQPQHF. The CDR3 DNA sequence: TGTGCCAGCAGGGACAAATATAGCAATCAGCCCCAGCATTTT. This chain uses TRBV6-5 with TRBJ1-5; possibly TRBD1 for D (5 bases). Deletions cut 6 bases from V and 0 bases from J, with 9 bases between. Per the germline V gene, CDR1 is MNHEY and CDR2 is SVGAGI. The CDR3 has 14 residues.

This clone turned up a few times. This chain connects TRBV19 to TRBJ1-1, with D uncertain. The CDR3 is 15 residues long. Trimming shortened V by 5 bases and J by 2 bases, and 15 bases separated the two germline ends. The V gene's germline CDR1 is LNHDA and CDR2 SQIVND (reference sequence). The CDR3, as DNA: TGTGCCAGTAGTGTCCAGCCGGGGTCTAACACTGAAGCTTTCTTT. Its protein is CASSVQPGSNTEAFF.